In its sample, the clone carrying this T cell receptor (beta chain) was seen a few times. What it binds is not known. An end of the junction does not agree with germline; a read error may underlie this. The sample originates from a study of blood T cells in healthy people across ages. Study results and caveats: It was the long-lived donors that had more naive CD4+ cells and higher diversity than aged donors. Older age went with lower TCR beta diversity per million T cells, in a roughly linear way. Estimated diversity, derived from one million T cells, was regarded as an underestimate.

CDR3 length: 15 residues. Germline V gives CDR1 SGHRS, CDR2 YFSETQ. The authors ran a second PCR of about 7 to 11 cycles using a sample-barcoded 5' primer and a J-beta primer mix. TCRdb ran MiXCR on the 5' RACE reads and lists one entry per CDR3 protein. Of 1.5 million to 2 million distinct CDR3 sequences in the sample, 35% to 50% were seen once. The gene calls are TRBV5-1 and TRBJ2-3, with D perhaps TRBD1 (6 bases). The sequencing sample was made of blood. The clonotype originates from a human donor in good health. CDR3 nucleotide sequence: TGTGCCAGCAGCTTGGGGACACGAAGCACAGATACGCAGTATTTT. It yields the protein CASSLGTRSTDTQYF. Filled out from reference TRBV5-1 and TRBJ2-3, the complete variable domain reads KAGVTQTPRYLIKTRGQQVTLSCSPISGHRSVSWYQQTPGQGLQFLFEYFSETQRNKGNFPGRFSGRQFSNSRSEMNVSTLELGDSALYLCASSLGTRSTDTQYFGPGTRLTVL.